The 10 T cell receptor beta chains presented below share a single source sample, sequenced in a study of CD4 T cells in relation to SARS-CoV-2 and coronaviruses. The assay was immunoSEQ multiplex PCR, and TCRdb's table has in-frame clones only and misses some. This sample yields about 39,000 clones, of which around three quarters are seen a single time; 20% belongs to the top ten. Which antigens these TCRs recognize remains unknown. Sequenced sample: memory CD4+ T cells from PBMCs, cultured in vitro. The receptors here all came from an adult with COVID-19.

V is TRBV7-9 and J is TRBJ2-1; possible D gene TRBD1, 6 bases. Germline V CDR1 and CDR2: SEHNR, FQNEAQ (reference sequence). Trimming removed 7 bases at V and 2 bases at J, with 15 bases between. The CDR3 sequence is 15 residues long. CDR3 amino acids: CASIGRPGAYNEQFF. The DNA of the CDR3 is TGTGCCAGCATCGGGCGGCCAGGGGCCTACAATGAGCAGTTCTTC.

The rearrangement links TRBV2 to TRBJ1-4; the match to TRBD1 covers 10 bases. Trimming at V came to 5 bases and at J to 4 bases, leaving 4 bases not matched to a gene. The germline gives CDR1 SNHLY, CDR2 FYNNEI. The CDR3 is 15 residues long. CDR3 sequence reads: CASSRQGAGNEKLFF. Here the CDR3 DNA reads TGTGCCAGCAGTCGACAGGGGGCCGGTAATGAAAAACTGTTTTTT.

The chain carries TRBV28 and TRBJ2-3; D gene ambiguous. The CDR3 runs 16 residues. Per germline, CDR1 MDHEN and CDR2 SYDVKM. The germline V and J ends were trimmed by 1 base and 2 bases, with 13 bases remaining between them. The CDR3 loop reads CASSLSGQHHTDTQYF. CDR3 DNA sequence: TGTGCCAGCAGTTTATCGGGCCAGCACCACACAGATACGCAGTATTTT.

The J gene is TRBJ2-3, the V gene TRBV3-1 (or the pseudogene TRBV3-2), with 12 positions matching TRBD2. Unmatched junction bases numbered 5, after V lost 5 bases and J lost 5 bases. CDR3 length: 15 residues. Germline CDR1 and CDR2: LGHDT and YNNKEL (reference sequence). The CDR3 coding sequence is TGTGCCAGCAGCTCGGGACTAGCGGGTAAAGATACGCAGTATTTT. Protein product: CASSSGLAGKDTQYF.

This clone came up a few times. This chain links TRBV10-1 with TRBJ2-2; TRBD2 agrees at 9 bases. CDR3 size: 15 residues. Looked up from germline, CDR1 is WNHNN and CDR2 is SYGVQD (reference sequence). Trimming cost V 2 bases and J 6 bases; bases outside gene matches: 4. CDR3 nucleotide sequence: TGCGCCAGCAGTGAGATGTTAGCGGGAGCCGGGGAGCTGTTTTTT. It codes for CASSEMLAGAGELFF.

The chain recombines TRBV6-4 with TRBJ2-1, with D unclear. Germline CDR1 MRHNA, CDR2 SNTAGT. Trimming took off 3 bases at V and 2 bases at J, with 8 bases between the two ends. This CDR3 has 14 residues. The CDR3 here is CASSETETYNEQFF. DNA of the CDR3: TGTGCCAGCAGTGAAACAGAAACCTACAATGAGCAGTTCTTC.

The rearrangement links TRBV6-1 to TRBJ1-1; no reliable D call. Germline CDR1 reads MNHNS; CDR2 reads SASEGT. With 2 bases removed from V and 6 bases from J, the gap between germline ends came to 7 bases. This CDR3 contains 12 residues. The CDR3 coding sequence is TGTGCCAGCAGTGAACTAGTCGCTGAAGCTTTCTTT. Translation: CASSELVAEAFF.

CDR3 protein: CASSSPGTSGRSISYEQYF. In DNA, the CDR3 is TGTGCCAGCAGTTCCCCCGGGACTAGCGGGAGATCGATTTCCTACGAGCAGTACTTC. The chain is built from TRBV27 and TRBJ2-7; 14 bases align to TRBD2. CDR1 is MNHEY and CDR2 is SMNVEV in the germline V gene (reference sequence). V lost 4 bases to trimming and J lost 1 base; unmatched junction nucleotides: 12. The CDR3 loop spans 19 amino acids.

Only a few counts were recorded for this clone. The genes are TRBV7-3 and TRBJ1-1; possibly TRBD1 for D (5 bases). This CDR3 is 14 amino acids long. In germline, CDR1 is SGHTA, CDR2 FQGTGA. V was cut by 2 bases and J by 3 bases, with 10 bases left in between. The CDR3 protein is CASSLGGWDTEAFF. The CDR3 nucleotides read TGTGCCAGCAGCTTAGGGGGATGGGACACTGAAGCTTTCTTT.

J is TRBJ2-5 and V is TRBV6-5, with TRBD2 as a possible D gene (6 bases). Deletions cut 3 bases from V and 4 bases from J, with 15 bases between. In germline, CDR1 is MNHEY, CDR2 SVGAGI. The length of the CDR3 is 15 residues. The CDR3 DNA follows: TGTGCCAGCAGTTATTCGGCGGGAACTAGAGAGACCCAGTACTTC. It yields the protein CASSYSAGTRETQYF.